This T cell receptor (beta chain) derives from a study of blood T cell repertoires in COVID-19. Study overall: Samples representing acute and convalescent COVID-19 were sourced from the United States, Italy and Spain. Sample material is recorded as cDNA or gDNA derived from T cells, B-cell-depleted T cells, or PBMCs.

This CDR3 has 13 residues. Germline V gene lookup returns CDR1 SQVTM and CDR2 ANQGSEA. V trimming: 7 bases; J trimming: 6 bases; junction bases outside the gene matches: 5. In the original processing: For nucleated cells, counts were estimated from reference gene primer amplification. Sequenced by immunoSEQ multiplex PCR; TCRdb stores in-frame clones only, minus some. V and J calls and clone size are those listed in that table; D and trimming were worked out from the DNA. The sample carries tens of thousands of clones, roughly nine tenths recorded once. This clone was observed a single time. The sample consisted of peripheral blood. The clonotype comes from a man older than 75 in a cohort sampled during active COVID-19. The chain employs TRBV29-1 and TRBJ2-2, with TRBD2 matching 10 bases. CDR3 in amino acids: CSAGTSVAGELFF. DNA of the CDR3: TGCAGCGCCGGGACTAGCGTCGCCGGGGAGCTGTTTTTT.